A selection of T cell receptor beta chains follows, all from one sample in a study of blood T cells in healthy people across ages. TCRdb re-called the 5' RACE reads through MiXCR, storing one row per CDR3 protein. The sample carries 450,000 to 700,000 distinct CDR3 sequences, 25% to 30% recorded once. Sample: blood. All receptors derive from a woman in her seventies in good health. The CDR3 runs from the conserved cysteine through the conserved F or W. The D gene is left open where the match is weak. A row's size may be missing; if present it is once, few, many or a size class.

D,J,size,V,DNA,CDR3
NA,TRBJ2-5,few,TRBV7-9,TGTGCCAGCAGCTTAGGGGCGGGGATCCAAGAGACCCAGTACTTC,CASSLGAGIQETQYF
TRBD2,TRBJ2-1,few,TRBV7-9,TGTGCCAGCAGCTTAAAGGTAGCGGGGGGGCGCGAGCAGTTCTTC,CASSLKVAGGREQFF
NA,TRBJ2-1,NA,TRBV5-1,TGCGCCAGCAGCTCGGGACGGGGAACGGATGAGCAGTTCTTC,CASSSGRGTDEQFF
NA,TRBJ1-2,NA,TRBV3-1,TGTGCCAGCAGCGACCTGGACAGCATTTACGACTTTGATGGCTACACCTTC,CASSDLDSIYDFDGYTF
TRBD1,TRBJ2-3,few,TRBV5-1,TGCGCCAGCAGTGCCGGGACAGGGGCTGGAGATACGCAGTATTTT,CASSAGTGAGDTQYF
NA,TRBJ1-1,few,TRBV29-1,TGCACCATATTTAACGGGGAGGGGACCGGCACTGAAGCTTTCTTT,CTIFNGEGTGTEAFF
NA,TRBJ1-4,few,TRBV9,TGTGCCAGCAGCCCAACCCCGGGCCTATGTAATGAAAAACTGTTTTTT,CASSPTPGLCNEKLFF
NA,TRBJ1-2,few,TRBV21-1,TGTGCCAGCAGCAAAGGAACAGGGGGCCCTGACTATGGCTACACCTTC,CASSKGTGGPDYGYTF
NA,TRBJ2-5,NA,TRBV5-1,TGCGCCAGCAGCTTGTCCTGGGGGGAACAAGAGACCCAGTACTTC,CASSLSWGEQETQYF
NA,TRBJ2-1,few,TRBV18,TGTGCCAGCTCACCACCAGGGGTCTGGGACAATGAGCAGTTCTTC,CASSPPGVWDNEQFF
NA,TRBJ2-5,NA,TRBV5-1,TGCGCCAGCAGCTGGGACCCCAGCGAGACCCAGTACTTC,CASSWDPSETQYF
NA,TRBJ1-1,NA,TRBV5-8,TGTGCCAGCACCCCCCGAATGAAAGGCGCAGCTTTCTTT,CASTPRMKGAAFF
NA,TRBJ2-5,many,TRBV6-2/TRBV6-3,TGTGCCAGCAGTTACTATACGGTTCGGGAGACCCAGTACTTC,CASSYYTVRETQYF
NA,TRBJ2-7,NA,TRBV3-1,TGTGCCAGCAGCCATACGTTGACAGGCCTCTCCTACGAGCAGTACTTC,CASSHTLTGLSYEQYF
TRBD1,TRBJ1-5,few,TRBV28,TGTGCCAGCAGACCAGGGGGCCCTCATCAGCCCCAGCATTTT,CASRPGGPHQPQHF
TRBD1,TRBJ2-3,few,TRBV29-1,TGCAGCGTTCGGCAGGGGGCTACAGATACGCAGTATTTT,CSVRQGATDTQYF
NA,TRBJ2-5,few,TRBV20-1,TGCAGTGCTAAAGGGCTAGTAGAGACCCAGTACTTC,CSAKGLVETQYF
NA,TRBJ1-2,NA,TRBV6-1,TGTGCCAGCAAATTGACAGGACCCTATGGCTACACCTTC,CASKLTGPYGYTF
TRBD1,TRBJ1-2,few,TRBV29-1,TGCAGCGTCCCGGGACAGGCGTATGGCTACACCTTC,CSVPGQAYGYTF
NA,TRBJ2-3,few,TRBV12-3/TRBV12-4,TGTGCCAGCAGCCGGGGACGGACTGGAAAAGAGAAGATTACGCAGTATTTT,CASSRGRTGKEKITQYF
NA,TRBJ1-6,NA,TRBV12-3/TRBV12-4,TGTGCCAGCAGTATCAAAGGCCATTCACCCCTCCACTTT,CASSIKGHSPLHF
NA,TRBJ1-4,NA,TRBV5-1,TGCGCCAGCAGCTTTCGGGAAGGGACTAATGAAAAACTGTTTTTT,CASSFREGTNEKLFF
NA,TRBJ1-6,few,TRBV6-5,TGTGCCAGCAGACGGACAAGAGCCCAAGATTCACCCCTCCACTTT,CASRRTRAQDSPLHF
TRBD2,TRBJ2-2,few,TRBV7-2,TGTGCCAGTAACGATCGGGGGGCTAGCGGGGACACCGGGGAGCTGTTTTTT,CASNDRGASGDTGELFF
NA,TRBJ2-3,NA,TRBV6-4,TGTGCCAGCAGTGCCGCAGGTGCACTCACAGATACGCAGTATTTT,CASSAAGALTDTQYF
NA,TRBJ1-5,NA,TRBV10-3,TGTGCCATCAGTGATCGCAGGGCCACCGGGCTGAATCAGCCCCAGCATTTT,CAISDRRATGLNQPQHF
TRBD2,TRBJ2-1,NA,TRBV20-1,TGCAGTGCTAGAGAACGAGCGGGGCCTTACAATGAGCAGTTCTTC,CSARERAGPYNEQFF
TRBD2,TRBJ2-3,few,TRBV24-1,TGTGCCACCAGTGACCCCGGGAGGGTAGCGACAGATACGCAGTATTTT,CATSDPGRVATDTQYF
TRBD2,TRBJ2-1,NA,TRBV29-1,TGCAGCGTTGAAGGGGCTAGCGGGGGGGCCGGGGATGAGCAGTTCTTC,CSVEGASGGAGDEQFF
NA,TRBJ2-3,many,TRBV6-2/TRBV6-3,TGTGCCAGCAGTTACTCGGGTGGAAATACGCAGTATTTT,CASSYSGGNTQYF
TRBD2,TRBJ2-4,NA,TRBV4-3,TGCGCCAGCAGCCAAGAAATGGGGGGGGGTTTTGCCAAAAACATTCAGTACTTC,CASSQEMGGGFAKNIQYF
NA,TRBJ1-2,few,TRBV12-3/TRBV12-4,TGTGCCAGCAGTTTATTTTTTGGGGATGGCTACACCTTC,CASSLFFGDGYTF
NA,TRBJ1-2,few,TRBV5-1,TGCGCCAGCAGCGTTACAGGCGATGGCTACACCTTC,CASSVTGDGYTF
NA,TRBJ1-1,NA,TRBV7-2,TGTGCCAGCAGTCTCTTGGGGGGGGCGAATACTGAAGCTTTCTTT,CASSLLGGANTEAFF
NA,TRBJ2-3,NA,TRBV29-1,TGCAGCGTTGGAGTGGCTCGAGGGACAGATACGCAGTATTTT,CSVGVARGTDTQYF
NA,TRBJ1-6,NA,TRBV7-3,TGTGCCAGCATCTCCCAAAGTCGTTCACCCCTCCACTTT,CASISQSRSPLHF
TRBD2,TRBJ2-6,NA,TRBV7-2,TGTGCCAGCAGCTCTAGCGGGGGAGTCTCTGGGGCCAACGTCCTGACTTTC,CASSSSGGVSGANVLTF
NA,TRBJ1-1,few,TRBV10-3,TGTGCCATCAGTGAACAGGGGAACACTGAAGCTTTCTTT,CAISEQGNTEAFF
NA,TRBJ1-4,few,TRBV18,TGTGCCAGCTCACCTGGAGGCCAAGCTGGAAAACTGTTTTTT,CASSPGGQAGKLFF
NA,TRBJ2-5,NA,TRBV29-1,TGCAGCGCCCGGAGTTTTACAGGGCCCCGTATCCAAGAGACCCAGTACTTC,CSARSFTGPRIQETQYF
TRBD2,TRBJ2-1,few,TRBV20-1,TGCAGTGCTAGTACGGGGGGGTCTCGGAATGAGCAGTTCTTC,CSASTGGSRNEQFF
NA,TRBJ2-1,NA,TRBV27,TGTGCCAGCAGACCCCTTGGACGGAGCTACAATGAGCAGTTCTTC,CASRPLGRSYNEQFF